This T cell receptor (beta chain) was identified in a study of blood T cell repertoires in COVID-19. This table comes from immunoSEQ multiplex PCR, and its TCRdb copy is limited to in-frame clones, with some not included. This repertoire shows 100,000 to 150,000 clones, approximately 84% found once; its top ten account for 12%. The CDR3 is 16 amino acids. Per germline, CDR1 LNHDA and CDR2 SQIVND (reference sequence). Germline trimming cut 6 bases from V and 3 bases from J; bases unmatched to any gene: 10. The sample taken for sequencing was peripheral blood. V gene TRBV19 combines with J gene TRBJ2-4, with TRBD1 matching 8 bases. The TCR originated in a woman in her fifties or sixties with acute or convalescent COVID-19. CDR3 DNA sequence: TGTGCCAGTAGAAAACAACAGGGGGTGGACAAAAACATTCAGTACTTC. Its protein product is CASRKQQGVDKNIQYF.